A selection of T cell receptor beta chains follows, all from one sample in a study of graft-versus-host responses after intestinal transplantation. Here immunoSEQ multiplex PCR was the method, and the copy in TCRdb shows in-frame clones only, minus some. The sample contains about 90,000 clones, approximately 94% of which appear only once. The antigens for these receptors are not known. The sequenced sample was unstimulated CD4+ T cells sorted from spleen or lymph node cells, obtained before transplant. The receptors stem from a human donor who was the organ donor for an intestinal transplant. The CDR3 runs from the conserved cysteine through the conserved F or W. D genes are given only for firm matches. Not all rows give a size; the values are once, few, many and, for expanded clones, a class.

-,-,TRBV2,TRBJ1-2,TGTGCCAGAAACGGGCAGCCTCTTAACTATGGCTACACCTTC,CARNGQPLNYGYTF
-,-,TRBV5-1,TRBJ2-5,TGCGCCAGCAGCCCCGGGACCCAGGGGATCACTCAAGAGACCCAGTACTTC,CASSPGTQGITQETQYF
-,-,TRBV7-9,TRBJ2-7,TGTGCCAGCAGCTCCCAAGGGGGCTCCTACGAGCAGTACTTC,CASSSQGGSYEQYF
TRBD1,once,TRBV2,TRBJ2-3,TGTGCCAGCAGTGATCCACCCGGACAGGGGGCTGATACGCAGTATTTT,CASSDPPGQGADTQYF
-,-,TRBV4-3,TRBJ1-4,TGCGCCAGCAGCCAAGTATCAGGGGCGAGTCGTGAAAAACTGTTTTTT,CASSQVSGASREKLFF
-,-,TRBV6-1,TRBJ1-6,TGTGCCAGCAGTGAATTCCCCCAGGTCGGCGGCTCCCATTCACCCCTCCACTTT,CASSEFPQVGGSHSPLHF
TRBD1,-,TRBV25-1,TRBJ1-2,TGTGCCAGCACCCCGACAGGGGGGGACTATGGCTACACCTTC,CASTPTGGDYGYTF
-,-,TRBV29-1,TRBJ1-2,TGCAGCGTTCCCGACAGATTCTATGGCTACACCTTC,CSVPDRFYGYTF
-,-,TRBV28,TRBJ1-3,TGTGCCAGCAGTTTTGAATCGGTATACTCTGGAAACACCATATATTTT,CASSFESVYSGNTIYF
TRBD1,-,TRBV28,TRBJ2-6,TGTGCCACACATACAGGGGGCGCCTCTGGGGCCAACGTCCTGACTTTC,CATHTGGASGANVLTF
-,-,TRBV7-2,TRBJ1-4,TGTGCCAGCAGCTTATCGGGGCCTACTAATGAAAAACTGTTTTTT,CASSLSGPTNEKLFF
-,-,TRBV7-9,TRBJ1-6,TGTGCCAGCAGCCGGGGGACGTCCGAGGATTCACCCCTCCACTTT,CASSRGTSEDSPLHF
-,-,TRBV2,TRBJ1-1,TGTGCCAGCAGTGAAGAATTGAACACTGAAGCTTTCTTT,CASSEELNTEAFF
-,-,TRBV27,TRBJ2-3,TGTGCCAGCGGAATAAGTCCCTTATTAACAGATACGCAGTATTTT,CASGISPLLTDTQYF
TRBD2,once,TRBV10-3,TRBJ2-7,TGTGCCATCAGTGATAGCCTTATGTACGCGGGGGGGTACGAGCAGTACTTC,CAISDSLMYAGGYEQYF
-,once,TRBV27,TRBJ2-5,TGTGCCAGCAGGACGATTTGGGCCGGAGAGACCCAGTACTTC,CASRTIWAGETQYF
-,-,TRBV7-2,TRBJ2-7,TGTGCCAGCAGCTTAGTTGGTGGGACCATCTACGAGCAGTACTTC,CASSLVGGTIYEQYF
-,-,TRBV2,TRBJ1-1,TGTGCCAGCAGTTCGGGACACCTCAATCGGAAAGCTTTCTTT,CASSSGHLNRKAFF
TRBD1,-,TRBV6-6,TRBJ1-6,TGTGCCAGCAGTTCTGGACAGGGGAATTCACCCCTCCACTTT,CASSSGQGNSPLHF
-,-,TRBV19,TRBJ2-7,TGTGCCAGTAGTATAGCTGGAGAGACCTCCTACGAGCAGTACTTC,CASSIAGETSYEQYF
TRBD1,-,TRBV10-3,TRBJ2-1,TGTGCCTCCTGGACAGGGTACTACAATGAGCAGTTCTTC,CASWTGYYNEQFF
-,-,TRBV18,TRBJ1-1,TGTGCCAGCTCACGAAGTGGGGCCCCTGAAGCTTTCTTT,CASSRSGAPEAFF
-,-,TRBV5-1,TRBJ2-2,TGCGCCAGCAGCTTGGCCGGCAGGGATGCGGGCGGGGAGCTGTTTTTT,CASSLAGRDAGGELFF
-,-,TRBV5-1,TRBJ2-3,TGCGCCAGCAGCTTGGATCCCGGGGGCAGCACAGATACGCAGTATTTT,CASSLDPGGSTDTQYF
TRBD1,-,TRBV28,TRBJ1-5,TGTGCCAGCAGTTTATATGGACAGGGTCCTAGCAATCAGCCCCAGCATTTT,CASSLYGQGPSNQPQHF
-,-,TRBV7-9,TRBJ1-1,TGTGCCAGCAACAGAGAGGTGTGGACTGAAGCTTTCTTT,CASNREVWTEAFF
-,-,TRBV7-9,TRBJ1-4,TGTGCCAGCAGCCTCATCGGTAATGAAAAACTGTTTTTT,CASSLIGNEKLFF
-,-,TRBV28,TRBJ1-2,TGTGCCAGCAGCTCGATGTTCGGCTACACCTTC,CASSSMFGYTF
TRBD1,-,TRBV4-1,TRBJ1-3,TGCGCCAGCAGCCAGCGCTCGGGACAGGCATCTGGAAACACCATATATTTT,CASSQRSGQASGNTIYF
TRBD2,-,TRBV10-3,TRBJ2-2,TGTGCCATCAGTGACCTAGCGGGGGGCCTAACGAACACCGGGGAGCTGTTTTTT,CAISDLAGGLTNTGELFF
-,-,TRBV7-3,TRBJ2-6,TGTGCCAGCAGCTTACAATCTGGGGCCAACGTCCTGACTTTC,CASSLQSGANVLTF
-,-,TRBV25-1,TRBJ1-2,TGTGCTCTTCTACGGACACACGATGGCTACACCTTC,CALLRTHDGYTF
-,-,TRBV7-2,TRBJ1-1,TGTGCCAGCAGCCCCCACAGGGATCGGACTGAAGCTTTCTTT,CASSPHRDRTEAFF
-,-,TRBV9,TRBJ2-5,TGTGCCAGCAGCGTGTCGTACCAAGAGACCCAGTACTTC,CASSVSYQETQYF
TRBD1,-,TRBV11-3,TRBJ2-1,TGTGCCAGCAGCTTCCTACCGGGACAGGGGTTCGACGAGCAGTTCTTC,CASSFLPGQGFDEQFF
TRBD1,-,TRBV5-1,TRBJ1-2,TGCGCCAGCAGCGAAACAGGGGACTATGGCTACACCTTC,CASSETGDYGYTF
-,-,TRBV7-3,TRBJ1-1,TGTGCCAGCAGCTCCCGGGACAAGAACACTGAAGCTTTCTTT,CASSSRDKNTEAFF
TRBD2,-,TRBV14,TRBJ2-5,TGTGCCAGCACCGCGAGCGGGAGCCAAGAGACCCAGTACTTC,CASTASGSQETQYF
TRBD2,-,TRBV7-8,TRBJ2-4,TGTGCCAGCAGCTCGACTAGCGGGGGTCCCAAAAACATTCAGTACTTC,CASSSTSGGPKNIQYF
TRBD1,-,TRBV9,TRBJ2-2,TGTGCCAGCAGCGCGGGACAGAGGGTCACCGGGGAGCTGTTTTTT,CASSAGQRVTGELFF
-,-,TRBV18,TRBJ2-2,TGTGCCAGCGCCCTTAACGCTTTCTCTGCAGCCTATACCGGGGAGCTGTTTTTT,CASALNAFSAAYTGELFF
-,-,TRBV7-2,TRBJ1-1,TGTGCCAGCACCAAAACTAGGTCCGGCATGGAAACTGAAGCTTTCTTT,CASTKTRSGMETEAFF
-,-,TRBV30,TRBJ2-3,TGTGCCTGGAGCTACGGGACGGCAGATACGCAGTATTTT,CAWSYGTADTQYF
TRBD1,-,TRBV2,TRBJ1-2,TGTGCCAGCAGGGGGACAGGGGTTTATGGCTACACCTTC,CASRGTGVYGYTF
TRBD2,-,TRBV7-2,TRBJ2-7,TGTGCCAGCAGCATAGGGACTAGCGGGGCCTCCTACGAGCAGTACTTC,CASSIGTSGASYEQYF
TRBD1,-,TRBV18,TRBJ2-5,TGTGCCAGCTCACCCCCGGGGACAGGGGGCGCTTCGGAGACCCAGTACTTC,CASSPPGTGGASETQYF
-,-,TRBV18,TRBJ2-3,TGTGCCAGCTCCCTTCAGTTCTCAGATACGCAGTATTTT,CASSLQFSDTQYF
-,-,TRBV2,TRBJ2-7,TGTGCCAGCAAACGGGACGCGCAAGCCTACGAGCAGTACTTC,CASKRDAQAYEQYF
TRBD1,-,TRBV5-1,TRBJ2-7,TGCGCCAGCAGACCGACGTGGGACAGGGTATATGAGCAGTACTTC,CASRPTWDRVYEQYF
TRBD1,-,TRBV4-1,TRBJ1-5,TGCGCCAGCAGCCAAGTCTTAGGTCGCAGGGGGCGTTCGGGTGGCAATCAGCCCCAGCATTTT,CASSQVLGRRGRSGGNQPQHF
-,-,TRBV7-3,TRBJ2-2,TGTGCCAGCAGCTTAGGCCCAGACCACACCGGGGAGCTGTTTTTT,CASSLGPDHTGELFF
TRBD1,-,TRBV30,TRBJ1-6,TGTGCCTGGACCGGACAGGGTTTTTCACCCCTCCACTTT,CAWTGQGFSPLHF
-,-,TRBV5-1,TRBJ1-2,TGCGCCAGCAGCTTGGGCAGTCAGGAGGGCTTC,CASSLGSQEGF
TRBD1,-,TRBV5-4,TRBJ2-3,TGTGCCAGCAGCTCGACAGGGACAGATACGCAGTATTTT,CASSSTGTDTQYF
-,few,TRBV7-2,TRBJ2-7,TGTGCCAGCAGCCCCGAGGTCCGTCCCGAGCAGTACTTC,CASSPEVRPEQYF
-,-,TRBV18,TRBJ1-6,TGTGCCAGCTCCCGAGAGGGAGGGTATAATTCACCCCTCCACTTT,CASSREGGYNSPLHF
TRBD2,-,TRBV11-3,TRBJ2-5,TGTGCCAGCAGCTTAGGACGATTAGCGGGTGGGGAGACCCAGTACTTC,CASSLGRLAGGETQYF